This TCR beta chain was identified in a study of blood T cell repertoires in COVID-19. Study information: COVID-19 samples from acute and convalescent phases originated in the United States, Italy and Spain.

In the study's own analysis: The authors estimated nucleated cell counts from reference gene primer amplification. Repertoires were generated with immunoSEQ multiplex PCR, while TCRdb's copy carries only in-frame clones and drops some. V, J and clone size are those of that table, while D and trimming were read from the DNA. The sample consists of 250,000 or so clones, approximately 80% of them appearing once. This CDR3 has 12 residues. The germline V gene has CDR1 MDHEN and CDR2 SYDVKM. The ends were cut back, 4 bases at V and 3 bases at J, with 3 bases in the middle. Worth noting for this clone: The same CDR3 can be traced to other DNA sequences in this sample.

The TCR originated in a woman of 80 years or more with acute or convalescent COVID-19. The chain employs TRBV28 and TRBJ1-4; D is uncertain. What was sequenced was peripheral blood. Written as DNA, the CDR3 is TGTGCCAGCAGTTCTTCTAATGAAAAACTGTTTTTT. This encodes CASSSSNEKLFF.